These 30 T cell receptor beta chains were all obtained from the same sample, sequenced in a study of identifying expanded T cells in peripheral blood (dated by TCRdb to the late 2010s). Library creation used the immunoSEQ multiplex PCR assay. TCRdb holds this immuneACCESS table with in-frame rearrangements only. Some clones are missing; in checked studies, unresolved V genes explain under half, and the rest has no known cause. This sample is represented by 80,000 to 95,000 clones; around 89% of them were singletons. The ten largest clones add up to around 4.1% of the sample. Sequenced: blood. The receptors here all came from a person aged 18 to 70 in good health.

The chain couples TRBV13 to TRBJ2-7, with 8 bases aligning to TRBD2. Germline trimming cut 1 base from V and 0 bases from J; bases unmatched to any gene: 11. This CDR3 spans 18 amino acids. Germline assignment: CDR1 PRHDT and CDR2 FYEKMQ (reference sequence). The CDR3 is CASSLEGSGDTNSYEQYF. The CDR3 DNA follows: TGTGCCAGCAGCTTAGAAGGTAGCGGGGACACGAACTCCTACGAGCAGTACTTC. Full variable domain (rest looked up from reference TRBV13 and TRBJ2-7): AAGVIQSPRHLIKEKRETATLKCYPIPRHDTVYWYQQGPGQDPQFLISFYEKMQSDKGSIPDRFSAQQFSDYHSELNMSSLELGDSALYFCASSLEGSGDTNSYEQYFGPGTRLTVT.

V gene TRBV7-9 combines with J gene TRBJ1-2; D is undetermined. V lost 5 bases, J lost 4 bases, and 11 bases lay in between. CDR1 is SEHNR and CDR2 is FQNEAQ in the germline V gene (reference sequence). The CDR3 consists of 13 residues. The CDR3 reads CASSPSRIYGYTF. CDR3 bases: TGTGCCAGCAGCCCTTCTAGGATCTATGGCTACACCTTC.

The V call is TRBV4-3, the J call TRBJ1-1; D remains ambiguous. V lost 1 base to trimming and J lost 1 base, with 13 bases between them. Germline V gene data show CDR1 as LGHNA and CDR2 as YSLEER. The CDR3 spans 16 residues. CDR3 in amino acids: CASSQATVEKNTEAFF. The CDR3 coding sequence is TGCGCCAGCAGCCAAGCAACAGTGGAAAAGAACACTGAAGCTTTCTTT.

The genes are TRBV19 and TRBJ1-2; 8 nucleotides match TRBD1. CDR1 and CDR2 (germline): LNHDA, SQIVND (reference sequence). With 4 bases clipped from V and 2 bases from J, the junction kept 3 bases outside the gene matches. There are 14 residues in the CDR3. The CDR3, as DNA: TGTGCCAGTAGTAAGACAGGGGACAACTATGGCTACACCTTC. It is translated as CASSKTGDNYGYTF.

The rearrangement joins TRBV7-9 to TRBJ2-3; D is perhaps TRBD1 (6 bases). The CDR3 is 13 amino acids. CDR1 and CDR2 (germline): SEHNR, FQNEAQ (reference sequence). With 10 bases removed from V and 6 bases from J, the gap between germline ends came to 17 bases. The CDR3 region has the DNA TGTGCCATCCCAGGGGCAGGGGTGGATACGCAGTATTTT. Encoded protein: CAIPGAGVDTQYF.

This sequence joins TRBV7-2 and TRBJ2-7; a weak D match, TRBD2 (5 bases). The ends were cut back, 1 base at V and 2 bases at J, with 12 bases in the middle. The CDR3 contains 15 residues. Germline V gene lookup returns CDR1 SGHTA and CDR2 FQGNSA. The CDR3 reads CASSLDRRGTYEQYF. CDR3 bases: TGTGCCAGCAGCTTAGACCGTCGGGGAACCTACGAGCAGTACTTC.

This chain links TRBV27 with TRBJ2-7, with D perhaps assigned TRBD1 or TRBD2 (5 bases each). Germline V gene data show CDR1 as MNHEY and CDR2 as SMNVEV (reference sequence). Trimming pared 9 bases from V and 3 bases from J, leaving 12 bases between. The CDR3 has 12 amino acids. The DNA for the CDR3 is TGTGCCAGTTCCGGGGCTGGCTACGAGCAGTACTTC. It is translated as CASSGAGYEQYF.

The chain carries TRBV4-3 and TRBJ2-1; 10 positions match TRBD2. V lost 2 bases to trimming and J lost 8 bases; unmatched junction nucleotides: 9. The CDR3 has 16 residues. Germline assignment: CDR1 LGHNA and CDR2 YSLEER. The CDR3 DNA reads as TGCGCCAGCAGCCAATCCCTAGCGGGAGAGGGCCATGAGCAGTTCTTC. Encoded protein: CASSQSLAGEGHEQFF.

The CDR3 nucleotides are TGTGCCAGCGGATTGGACAGGGGCCGAGAGACCCAGTACTTC. Translating it yields CASGLDRGRETQYF. V and J are TRBV2 and TRBJ2-5, with TRBD1 identical over 9 bases. V dropped 8 bases and J dropped 4; count of bases not matched to a gene: 8. Germline lookup yields CDR1 SNHLY and CDR2 FYNNEI. CDR3 size: 14 residues.

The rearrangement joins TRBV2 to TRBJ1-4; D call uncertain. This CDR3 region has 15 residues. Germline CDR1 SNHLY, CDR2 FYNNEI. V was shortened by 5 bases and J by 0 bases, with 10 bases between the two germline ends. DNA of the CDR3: TGTGCCAGCAGTCGCAATAAGGCAACTAATGAAAAACTGTTTTTT. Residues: CASSRNKATNEKLFF.

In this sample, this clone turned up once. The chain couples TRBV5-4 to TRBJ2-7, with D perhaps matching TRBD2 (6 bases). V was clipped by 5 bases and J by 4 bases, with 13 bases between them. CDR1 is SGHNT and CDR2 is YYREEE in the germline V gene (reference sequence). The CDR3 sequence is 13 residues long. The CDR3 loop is CASRSSGRYEQYF. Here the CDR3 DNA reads TGTGCCAGCAGGTCCTCCGGGAGATACGAGCAGTACTTC.

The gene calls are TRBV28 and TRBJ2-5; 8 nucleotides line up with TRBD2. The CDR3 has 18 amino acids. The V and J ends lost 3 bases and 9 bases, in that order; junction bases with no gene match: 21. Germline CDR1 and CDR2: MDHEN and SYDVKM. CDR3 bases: TGTGCCAGCAGTTTTGAACGGATCGGACTAGCCTCCGGGGAGGCCCAGTACTTC. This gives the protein CASSFERIGLASGEAQYF.

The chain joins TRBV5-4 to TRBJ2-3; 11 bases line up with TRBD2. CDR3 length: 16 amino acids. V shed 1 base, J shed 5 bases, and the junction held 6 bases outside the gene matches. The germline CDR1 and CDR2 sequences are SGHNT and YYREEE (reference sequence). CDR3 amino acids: CASSLYLAGGLDTQYF. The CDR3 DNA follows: TGTGCCAGCAGCTTGTACCTAGCGGGAGGCCTAGATACGCAGTATTTT.

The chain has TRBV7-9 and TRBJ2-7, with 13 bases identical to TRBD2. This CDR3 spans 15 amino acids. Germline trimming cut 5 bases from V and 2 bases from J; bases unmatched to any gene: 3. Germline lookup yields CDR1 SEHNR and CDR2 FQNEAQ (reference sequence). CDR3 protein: CASSLTSGGTYEQYF. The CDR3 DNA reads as TGTGCCAGCAGCCTGACTAGCGGGGGGACCTACGAGCAGTACTTC.

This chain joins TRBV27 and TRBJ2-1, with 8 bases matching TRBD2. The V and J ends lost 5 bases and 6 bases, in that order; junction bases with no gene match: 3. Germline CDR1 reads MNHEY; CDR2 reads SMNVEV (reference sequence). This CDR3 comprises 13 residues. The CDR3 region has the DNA TGTGCCAGCAGTCCCCTAGCGGGCAATGAGCAGTTCTTC. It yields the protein CASSPLAGNEQFF.

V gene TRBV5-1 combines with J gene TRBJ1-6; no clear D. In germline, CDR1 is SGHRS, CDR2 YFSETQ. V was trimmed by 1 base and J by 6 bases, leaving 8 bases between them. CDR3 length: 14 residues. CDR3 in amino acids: CASSLNSANSPLHF. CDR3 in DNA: TGCGCCAGCAGCTTGAACAGTGCTAATTCACCCCTCCACTTT.

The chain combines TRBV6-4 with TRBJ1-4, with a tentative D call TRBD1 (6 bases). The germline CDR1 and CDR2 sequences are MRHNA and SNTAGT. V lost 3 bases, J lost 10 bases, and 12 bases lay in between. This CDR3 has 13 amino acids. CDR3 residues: CASSEGETGKLFF. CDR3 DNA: TGTGCCAGCAGTGAGGGGGAGACAGGAAAACTGTTTTTT.

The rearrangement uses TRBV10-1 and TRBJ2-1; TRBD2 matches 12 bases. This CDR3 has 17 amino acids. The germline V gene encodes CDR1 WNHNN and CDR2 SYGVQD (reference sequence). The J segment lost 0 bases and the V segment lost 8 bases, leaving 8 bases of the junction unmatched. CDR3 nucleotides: TGCGCCAGCCACTCCACTAGCGGGGGGATCTCCTACAATGAGCAGTTCTTC. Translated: CASHSTSGGISYNEQFF.

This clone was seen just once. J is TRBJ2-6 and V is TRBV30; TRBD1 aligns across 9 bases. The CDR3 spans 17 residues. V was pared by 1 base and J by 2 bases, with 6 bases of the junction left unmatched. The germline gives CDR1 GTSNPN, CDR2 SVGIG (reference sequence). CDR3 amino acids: CAWSGMTGGTGANVLTF. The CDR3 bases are TGTGCCTGGAGTGGGATGACAGGGGGAACTGGGGCCAACGTCCTGACTTTC.

The CDR3 DNA follows: TGTGCCAGCAGTCTTAGCGGGATTTCCTACGAGCAGTACTTC. Translated: CASSLSGISYEQYF. The chain links TRBV7-2 to TRBJ2-7, with 8 bases that match TRBD2. The CDR3 has 14 residues. The V gene end was trimmed by 6 bases and the J gene end by 1 base; junction bases not matched to a gene: 5. CDR1 is SGHTA, CDR2 FQGNSA, per germline.

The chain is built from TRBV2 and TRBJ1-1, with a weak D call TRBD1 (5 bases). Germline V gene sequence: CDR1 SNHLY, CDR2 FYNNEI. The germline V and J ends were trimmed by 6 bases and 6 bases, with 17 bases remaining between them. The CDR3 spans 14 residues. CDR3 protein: CASRPTAGGAEAFF. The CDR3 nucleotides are TGTGCCAGCAGACCCACGGCCGGGGGAGCTGAAGCTTTCTTT.

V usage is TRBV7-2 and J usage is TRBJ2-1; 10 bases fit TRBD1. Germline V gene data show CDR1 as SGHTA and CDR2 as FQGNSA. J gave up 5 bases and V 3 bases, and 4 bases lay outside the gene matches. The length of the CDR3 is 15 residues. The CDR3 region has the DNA TGTGCCAGCAGCTTGGACAGGGGGGCTCACAATGAGCAGTTCTTC. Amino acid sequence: CASSLDRGAHNEQFF.

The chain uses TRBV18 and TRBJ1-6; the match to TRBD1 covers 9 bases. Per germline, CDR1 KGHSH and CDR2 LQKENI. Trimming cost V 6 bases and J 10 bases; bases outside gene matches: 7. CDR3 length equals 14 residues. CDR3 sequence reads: CASSRQGVRSPLHF. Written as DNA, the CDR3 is TGTGCCAGCTCGCGACAGGGGGTAAGGTCACCCCTCCACTTT.

The CDR3 DNA reads as TGTGCCAGCAGCTTACCCGGGACAGGTCTCTACGAGCAGTACTTC. As protein: CASSLPGTGLYEQYF. V gene TRBV7-9 combines with J gene TRBJ2-7; TRBD1 agrees at 8 bases. The CDR3 extends over 15 amino acids. V lost 2 bases, J lost 3 bases, and 6 bases stayed unmatched. CDR1 is SEHNR, CDR2 FQNEAQ, per germline (reference sequence).

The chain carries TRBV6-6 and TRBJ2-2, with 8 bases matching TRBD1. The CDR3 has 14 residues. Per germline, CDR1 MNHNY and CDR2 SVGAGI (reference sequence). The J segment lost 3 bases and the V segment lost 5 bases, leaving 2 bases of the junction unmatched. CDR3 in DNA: TGTGCCAGCAGTAGGGGACAGGACACCGGGGAGCTGTTTTTT. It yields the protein CASSRGQDTGELFF.

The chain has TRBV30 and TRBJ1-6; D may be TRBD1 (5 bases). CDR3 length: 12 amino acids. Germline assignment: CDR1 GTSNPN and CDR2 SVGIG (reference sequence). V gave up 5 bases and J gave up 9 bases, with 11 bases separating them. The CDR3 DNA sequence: TGTGCCTGGGGGAGGGACGGTTCACCCCTCCACTTT. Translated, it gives CAWGRDGSPLHF.

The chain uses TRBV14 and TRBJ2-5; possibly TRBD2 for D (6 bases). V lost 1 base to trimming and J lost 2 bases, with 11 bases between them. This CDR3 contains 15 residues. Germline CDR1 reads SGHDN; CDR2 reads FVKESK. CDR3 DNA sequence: TGTGCCAGCAGCCAAGGGAGGGCCGGACAAGAGACCCAGTACTTC. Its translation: CASSQGRAGQETQYF.

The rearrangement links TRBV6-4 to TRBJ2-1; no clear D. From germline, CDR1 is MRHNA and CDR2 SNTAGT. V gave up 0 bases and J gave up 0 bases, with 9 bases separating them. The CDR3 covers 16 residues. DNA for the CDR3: TGTGCCAGCAGTGACTCAAGGGTAAGCTCCTACAATGAGCAGTTCTTC. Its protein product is CASSDSRVSSYNEQFF.

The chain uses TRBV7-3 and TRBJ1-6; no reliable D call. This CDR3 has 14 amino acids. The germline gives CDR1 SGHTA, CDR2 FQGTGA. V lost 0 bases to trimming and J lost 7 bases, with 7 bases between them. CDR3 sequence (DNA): TGTGCCAGCAGCTTAACGGTCCCAAATTCACCCCTCCACTTT. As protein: CASSLTVPNSPLHF. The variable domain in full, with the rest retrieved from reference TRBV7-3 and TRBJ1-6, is GAGVSQTPSNKVTEKGKYVELRCDPISGHTALYWYRQSLGQGPEFLIYFQGTGAADDSGLPNDRFFAVRPEGSVSTLKIQRTERGDSAVYLCASSLTVPNSPLHFGNGTRLTVT.

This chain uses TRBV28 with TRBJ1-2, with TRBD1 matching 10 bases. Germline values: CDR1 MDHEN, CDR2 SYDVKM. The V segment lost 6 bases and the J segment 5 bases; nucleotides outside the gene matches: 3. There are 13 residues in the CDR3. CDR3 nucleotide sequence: TGTGCCAGCAGGACAGGGGGCGATTATGGCTACACCTTC. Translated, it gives CASRTGGDYGYTF.